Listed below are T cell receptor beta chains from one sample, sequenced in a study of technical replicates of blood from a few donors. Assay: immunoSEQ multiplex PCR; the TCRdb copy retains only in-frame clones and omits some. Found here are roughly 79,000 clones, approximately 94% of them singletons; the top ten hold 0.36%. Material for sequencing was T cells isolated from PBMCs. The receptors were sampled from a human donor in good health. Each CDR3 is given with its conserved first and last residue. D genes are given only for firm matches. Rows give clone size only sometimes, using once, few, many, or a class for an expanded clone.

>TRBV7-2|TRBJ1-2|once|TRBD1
TGTGCCAGCAGCTCCGGGACAGGGTCCTATGGCTACACCTTC
CASSSGTGSYGYTF
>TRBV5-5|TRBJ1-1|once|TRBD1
TGTGCCAGCAGCTTGACCCCGGGACAGGGATATACTGAAGCTTTCTTT
CASSLTPGQGYTEAFF
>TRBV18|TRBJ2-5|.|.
TGTGCCAGCTCACTAGGAACAGGGGAGGCAGAGACCCAGTACTTC
CASSLGTGEAETQYF
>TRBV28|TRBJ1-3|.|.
TGTGCCAGCGGACTCCTCTCTGGAAACACCATATATTTT
CASGLLSGNTIYF
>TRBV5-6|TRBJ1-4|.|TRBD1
TGTGCCAGCAGCATCGGGACAGGGACGACGTGGGAAAAACTGTTTTTT
CASSIGTGTTWEKLFF
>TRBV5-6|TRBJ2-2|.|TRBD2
TGTGCCAGCAGCTTTTTCGGTAGCGGGAGAAATGGCGGGGAGCTGTTTTTT
CASSFFGSGRNGGELFF
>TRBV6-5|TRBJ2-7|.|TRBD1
TGTGCCAGCAGTTACGACAGGGACTACGAGCAGTACTTC
CASSYDRDYEQYF
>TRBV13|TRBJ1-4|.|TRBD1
TGTGCCAGCAGCTTACAGGGGGTAACTAATGAAAAACTGTTTTTT
CASSLQGVTNEKLFF
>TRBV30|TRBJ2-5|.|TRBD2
TGTACCGGGACTAGCTATGAGACCCAGTACTTC
CTGTSYETQYF
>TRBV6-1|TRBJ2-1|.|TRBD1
TGTGCCAGCAGTGTAGGGACAGGGGGTTACAATGAGCAGTTCTTC
CASSVGTGGYNEQFF
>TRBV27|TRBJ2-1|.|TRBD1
TGTGCCAGCACCCTCCCTCAAGGGGGCGAGGGGAGTGAGCAGTTCTTC
CASTLPQGGEGSEQFF
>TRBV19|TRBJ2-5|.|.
TGTGCCAGTAGTATTTCGGGGGGCCGGGAGACCCAGTACTTC
CASSISGGRETQYF
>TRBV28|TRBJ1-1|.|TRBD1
TGTGCCAGCAGCTCTCTTACAGGGGTCGCTGAAGCTTTCTTT
CASSSLTGVAEAFF
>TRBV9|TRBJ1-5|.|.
TGTGCCAGCAGCGTAGACGGGAATCAGCCCCAGCATTTT
CASSVDGNQPQHF
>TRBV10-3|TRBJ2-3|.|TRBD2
TGTGCCATCGGCGGGACTAGCGGCTTCACAGATACGCAGTATTTT
CAIGGTSGFTDTQYF
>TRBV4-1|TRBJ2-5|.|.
TGCGCCAGCAGCCTAACCCCACTGACACAAGAGACCCAGTACTTC
CASSLTPLTQETQYF
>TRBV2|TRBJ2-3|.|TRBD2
TGTGCCAGCAGGTTAGCGGGAGAGGGGACAGATACGCAGTATTTT
CASRLAGEGTDTQYF
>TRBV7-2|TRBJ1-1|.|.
TGTGCCAGCAGCTTATACTACACTGAAGCTTTCTTT
CASSLYYTEAFF
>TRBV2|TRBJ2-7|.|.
TGTGCCAGCAGGGGCCTAGCCTCCGAGCAGTACTTC
CASRGLASEQYF
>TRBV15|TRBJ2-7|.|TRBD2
TGTGCCACCAGCAGAGACGGGGGGACCGAACGCTACGAGCAGTACTTC
CATSRDGGTERYEQYF
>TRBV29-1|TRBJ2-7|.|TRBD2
TGCAGCCAAAGGGGTGCTACTAGCGCAGAATCCTACGAGCAGTACTTC
CSQRGATSAESYEQYF
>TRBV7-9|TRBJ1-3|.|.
TGTGCCAGCAGCGCTTCTTTATCGGTTGCCGGAAACACCATATATTTT
CASSASLSVAGNTIYF
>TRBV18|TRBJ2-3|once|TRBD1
TGTGCCAGCTCACCTCGGGGACAGGGGGTGGTAGCAGATACGCAGTATTTT
CASSPRGQGVVADTQYF
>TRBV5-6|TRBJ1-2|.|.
TGTGCCAGCAGCTTGGCGGTTACAGGTCCGGACGGCTACACCTTC
CASSLAVTGPDGYTF
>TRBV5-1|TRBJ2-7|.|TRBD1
TGCGCCAGCAGCCAACAGGGGTCGTCCTACGAGCAGTACTTC
CASSQQGSSYEQYF